This TCR beta chain emerged from a study of T cell changes during pregnancy in multiple sclerosis. TCRdb's copy holds only in-frame clones and misses some; the assay was immunoSEQ multiplex PCR. The sample contains 83,000 or so clones, 94% of which appear only once. V shed 5 bases and J shed 0 bases, with 17 bases lying between them. CDR1 is MDHEN, CDR2 SYDVKM, per germline. CDR3 length equals 17 residues. Sequencing was performed on peripheral blood, taken after pregnancy. This clonotype was sampled from a female donor in good health, enrolled as a control in a pregnancy study. The chain recombines TRBV28 with TRBJ2-1; possible D gene TRBD2, 5 bases. The DNA for the CDR3 is TGTGCCAGCAGTAGCCCCTTCGAGCGGAACTCCTACAATGAGCAGTTCTTC. Its translation: CASSSPFERNSYNEQFF.